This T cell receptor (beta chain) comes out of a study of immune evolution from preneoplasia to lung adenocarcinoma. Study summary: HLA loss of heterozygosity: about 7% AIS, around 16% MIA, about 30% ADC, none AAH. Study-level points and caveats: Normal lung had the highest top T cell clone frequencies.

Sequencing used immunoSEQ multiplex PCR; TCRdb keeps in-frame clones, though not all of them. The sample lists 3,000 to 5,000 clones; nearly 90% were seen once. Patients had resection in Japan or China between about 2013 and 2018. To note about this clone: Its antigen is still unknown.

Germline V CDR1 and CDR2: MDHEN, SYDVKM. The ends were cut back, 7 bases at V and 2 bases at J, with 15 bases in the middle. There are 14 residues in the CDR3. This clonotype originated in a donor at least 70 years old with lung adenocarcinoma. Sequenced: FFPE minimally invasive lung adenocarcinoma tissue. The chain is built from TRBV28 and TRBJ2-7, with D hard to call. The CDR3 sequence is CASKTRGPTYEQYF. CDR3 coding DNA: TGTGCCAGCAAGACAAGAGGCCCTACCTACGAGCAGTACTTC.